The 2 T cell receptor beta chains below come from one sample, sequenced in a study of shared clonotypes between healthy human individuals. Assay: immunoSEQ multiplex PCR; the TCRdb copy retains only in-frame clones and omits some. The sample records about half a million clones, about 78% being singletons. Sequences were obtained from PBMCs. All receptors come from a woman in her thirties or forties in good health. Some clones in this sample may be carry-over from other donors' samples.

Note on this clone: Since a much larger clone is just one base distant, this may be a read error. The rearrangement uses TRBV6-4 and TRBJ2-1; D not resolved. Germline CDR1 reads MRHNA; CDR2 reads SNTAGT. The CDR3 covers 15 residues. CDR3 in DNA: TGTGCCAGCAGTGACTCCGCCGGGTCCTACGATGAGCAGTTCTTC. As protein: CASSDSAGSYDEQFF.

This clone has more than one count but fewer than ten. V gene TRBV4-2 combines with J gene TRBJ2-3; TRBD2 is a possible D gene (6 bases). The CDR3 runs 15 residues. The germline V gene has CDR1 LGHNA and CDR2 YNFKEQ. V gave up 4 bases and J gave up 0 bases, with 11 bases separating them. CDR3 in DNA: TGTGCCAGCAGCCGCGACGGGACTAGCACAGATACGCAGTATTTT. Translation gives CASSRDGTSTDTQYF.